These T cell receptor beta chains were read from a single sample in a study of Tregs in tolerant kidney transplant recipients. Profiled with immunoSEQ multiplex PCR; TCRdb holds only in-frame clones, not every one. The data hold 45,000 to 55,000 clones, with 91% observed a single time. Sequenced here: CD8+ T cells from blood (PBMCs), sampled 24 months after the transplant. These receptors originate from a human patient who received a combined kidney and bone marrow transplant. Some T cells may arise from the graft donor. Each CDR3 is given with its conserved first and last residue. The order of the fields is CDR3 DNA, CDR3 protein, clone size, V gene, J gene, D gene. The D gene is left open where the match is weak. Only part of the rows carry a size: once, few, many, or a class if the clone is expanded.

cdr3_nt: TGTGCCAGCAGCATTCGGGACAGGTACTACACAGATACGCAGTATTTT
cdr3_aa: CASSIRDRYYTDTQYF
clone_size: .
v_call: TRBV5-6
j_call: TRBJ2-3
d_call: TRBD1

cdr3_nt: TGTGCCCTAAGGGGGACTAGCGGGGGGGCCATCACAGATACGCAGTATTTT
cdr3_aa: CALRGTSGGAITDTQYF
clone_size: .
v_call: TRBV2
j_call: TRBJ2-3
d_call: TRBD2

cdr3_nt: TGTGCCAGTAGTATGGCGGGGGGTTTTGAGTATACGCAGTATTTT
cdr3_aa: CASSMAGGFEYTQYF
clone_size: .
v_call: TRBV19
j_call: TRBJ2-3
d_call: TRBD2

cdr3_nt: TGTGCCAGCTCCCCGGGACTAGCGGGGTGGGAGCAGTACTTC
cdr3_aa: CASSPGLAGWEQYF
clone_size: .
v_call: TRBV2
j_call: TRBJ2-7
d_call: TRBD2

cdr3_nt: TGTGCCAGCAGCCGGACTAGCGGGGGGTCTAACGAGCAGTACTTC
cdr3_aa: CASSRTSGGSNEQYF
clone_size: .
v_call: TRBV7-9
j_call: TRBJ2-7
d_call: TRBD2

cdr3_nt: TGTGCCAGCAGTACGCTGGACAGTTATCAGCCCCAGCATTTT
cdr3_aa: CASSTLDSYQPQHF
clone_size: few
v_call: TRBV27
j_call: TRBJ1-5
d_call: .

cdr3_nt: TGTGCCAGCAGACATAGCGGGAGCCTCTACAATGAGCAGTTCTTC
cdr3_aa: CASRHSGSLYNEQFF
clone_size: .
v_call: TRBV2
j_call: TRBJ2-1
d_call: TRBD2

cdr3_nt: TGTGCCAGTAGTGACTGGGGCCTTTCTAGCACAGATACGCAGTATTTT
cdr3_aa: CASSDWGLSSTDTQYF
clone_size: .
v_call: TRBV19
j_call: TRBJ2-3
d_call: .

cdr3_nt: TGCGCCAGCAGCCAACAAGTGTCTAGAGGCACTGAAGCTTTCTTT
cdr3_aa: CASSQQVSRGTEAFF
clone_size: .
v_call: TRBV4-3
j_call: TRBJ1-1
d_call: .

cdr3_nt: TGCGCCAGCAGCTTGGAACAACCGAACCCCTACAATGAGCAGTTCTTC
cdr3_aa: CASSLEQPNPYNEQFF
clone_size: .
v_call: TRBV5-1
j_call: TRBJ2-1
d_call: .

cdr3_nt: TGTGCCAGCAGCCAAGTTGGAGGGATTGGGGTCACTGAAGCTTTCTTT
cdr3_aa: CASSQVGGIGVTEAFF
clone_size: once
v_call: TRBV14
j_call: TRBJ1-1
d_call: .

cdr3_nt: TGCGCCAGCAGCCAAGATCGTGGGGGGGCTGGTCAGCCCCAGCATTTT
cdr3_aa: CASSQDRGGAGQPQHF
clone_size: .
v_call: TRBV4-3
j_call: TRBJ1-5
d_call: .

cdr3_nt: TGTGCCTGCTATGGACAGGAGGAGCAAGAGACCCAGTACTTC
cdr3_aa: CACYGQEEQETQYF
clone_size: .
v_call: TRBV2
j_call: TRBJ2-5
d_call: TRBD1

cdr3_nt: TGTGCCATCAGGGACAGCCTTACGGGGTCACCCCTCCACTTT
cdr3_aa: CAIRDSLTGSPLHF
clone_size: .
v_call: TRBV10-3
j_call: TRBJ1-6
d_call: .

cdr3_nt: TGTGCCAGCAGTTTATGGGGACTAGCCCCAGGACAGGAGACCCAGTACTTC
cdr3_aa: CASSLWGLAPGQETQYF
clone_size: .
v_call: TRBV27
j_call: TRBJ2-5
d_call: TRBD2

cdr3_nt: TGTGCCAGCAGCGCAGATACTAGCGTTAGCACAGATACGCAGTATTTT
cdr3_aa: CASSADTSVSTDTQYF
clone_size: .
v_call: TRBV9
j_call: TRBJ2-3
d_call: TRBD2

cdr3_nt: TGCAGCGTTGAGAGTAGGGGAGAGACCCAGTACTTC
cdr3_aa: CSVESRGETQYF
clone_size: .
v_call: TRBV29-1
j_call: TRBJ2-5
d_call: .

cdr3_nt: TGTGCCAGCAGTTTAGCGGTAGGGGACAATCAGCCCCAGCATTTT
cdr3_aa: CASSLAVGDNQPQHF
clone_size: .
v_call: TRBV27
j_call: TRBJ1-5
d_call: .

cdr3_nt: TGTGCCAGCAGCCCGCGGCGGAACTACGAGCAGTACTTC
cdr3_aa: CASSPRRNYEQYF
clone_size: .
v_call: TRBV11-3
j_call: TRBJ2-7
d_call: .

cdr3_nt: TGTGCCAGCAGTGACCCGTGGACAGGGTTGCGCACCGGGGAGCTGTTTTTT
cdr3_aa: CASSDPWTGLRTGELFF
clone_size: .
v_call: TRBV6-1
j_call: TRBJ2-2
d_call: TRBD1

cdr3_nt: TGCGCCAGCAGCCAAGATCCCGGGGGGAACACTGAAGCTTTCTTT
cdr3_aa: CASSQDPGGNTEAFF
clone_size: .
v_call: TRBV4-1
j_call: TRBJ1-1
d_call: .

cdr3_nt: TGTGCCAGCAGTGGCGGACTGGAGCGGGGGCCCAAAAACATTCAGTACTTC
cdr3_aa: CASSGGLERGPKNIQYF
clone_size: .
v_call: TRBV25-1
j_call: TRBJ2-4
d_call: TRBD2

cdr3_nt: TGTGCCAGCAGTTCCGGGATCTGGGAGACCCAGTACTTC
cdr3_aa: CASSSGIWETQYF
clone_size: .
v_call: TRBV7-3
j_call: TRBJ2-5
d_call: .

cdr3_nt: TGCGCCAGCAGCCAAGACAGGACAGCTAACTATGGCTACACCTTC
cdr3_aa: CASSQDRTANYGYTF
clone_size: .
v_call: TRBV4-1
j_call: TRBJ1-2
d_call: .

cdr3_nt: TGTGCCAGCAGCTTCGGGTTTCCGCGGGAGGAGAGTGAGACCGGGGAGCTGTTTTTT
cdr3_aa: CASSFGFPREESETGELFF
clone_size: once
v_call: TRBV11-2
j_call: TRBJ2-2
d_call: TRBD2

cdr3_nt: TGCGCCAGCAGCCAAGATCGCGTCGAGCAGTACTTC
cdr3_aa: CASSQDRVEQYF
clone_size: .
v_call: TRBV4-1
j_call: TRBJ2-7
d_call: .

cdr3_nt: TGTGCCATCCACCCGGGCAGGGGATATCAGCCCCAGCATTTT
cdr3_aa: CAIHPGRGYQPQHF
clone_size: .
v_call: TRBV19
j_call: TRBJ1-5
d_call: .

cdr3_nt: TGTGCCAGCAGTTTGACTAGCGTATGGGAGCAGTACTTC
cdr3_aa: CASSLTSVWEQYF
clone_size: .
v_call: TRBV7-2
j_call: TRBJ2-7
d_call: TRBD2

cdr3_nt: TGTGCCAGCAGCGTAGACCCTCAGGGGGTCCCAGATACGCAGTATTTT
cdr3_aa: CASSVDPQGVPDTQYF
clone_size: .
v_call: TRBV9
j_call: TRBJ2-3
d_call: TRBD1

cdr3_nt: TGTGCCAGCAGCCTCTTAGCGGGGGGGACCTCCTACAATGAGCAGTTCTTC
cdr3_aa: CASSLLAGGTSYNEQFF
clone_size: .
v_call: TRBV7-2
j_call: TRBJ2-1
d_call: TRBD2

cdr3_nt: TGTGCCAGCAGCCAACTTCGCGGCAGGGGGATTTACAATGAGCAGTTCTTC
cdr3_aa: CASSQLRGRGIYNEQFF
clone_size: .
v_call: TRBV11-1
j_call: TRBJ2-1
d_call: TRBD1

cdr3_nt: TGCGCCAGCAGCCCAGCGACAGGGTCCACTGAAGCTTTCTTT
cdr3_aa: CASSPATGSTEAFF
clone_size: .
v_call: TRBV4-3
j_call: TRBJ1-1
d_call: TRBD1

cdr3_nt: TGTGCCAGCAGCTCCCTCTTGAACACTGAAGCTTTCTTT
cdr3_aa: CASSSLLNTEAFF
clone_size: .
v_call: TRBV7-9
j_call: TRBJ1-1
d_call: .

cdr3_nt: TGTGCCACCAGGAATAGTATGGCTGAAGCTTTCTTT
cdr3_aa: CATRNSMAEAFF
clone_size: .
v_call: TRBV15
j_call: TRBJ1-1
d_call: .

cdr3_nt: TGTGCCAGCAGCGTGGCTACAGGGTTTGACACTGAAGCTTTCTTT
cdr3_aa: CASSVATGFDTEAFF
clone_size: .
v_call: TRBV9
j_call: TRBJ1-1
d_call: .

cdr3_nt: TGTGCCAGCAGCTTACTAGGTCCCGTAGATACGCAGTATTTT
cdr3_aa: CASSLLGPVDTQYF
clone_size: .
v_call: TRBV27
j_call: TRBJ2-3
d_call: .

cdr3_nt: TGCGCCAGCAGCCACAAGCCCGCATATTCCATGGAGTTAGGCTCTGGGGCCAACGTCCTGACTTTC
cdr3_aa: CASSHKPAYSMELGSGANVLTF
clone_size: .
v_call: TRBV4-3
j_call: TRBJ2-6
d_call: .

cdr3_nt: TGTGCCAGCAGCCAAGTTACCGGGAATCAGCCCCAGCATTTT
cdr3_aa: CASSQVTGNQPQHF
clone_size: .
v_call: TRBV4-2
j_call: TRBJ1-5
d_call: .

cdr3_nt: TGCGCCAGCAGCCAAGAAGAGGGGGCACCTGAAGCTTTCTTT
cdr3_aa: CASSQEEGAPEAFF
clone_size: .
v_call: TRBV4-1
j_call: TRBJ1-1
d_call: TRBD1

cdr3_nt: TGTGCCAGTAGTGTCAGCGGGACCTCCTACAATGAGCAGTTCTTC
cdr3_aa: CASSVSGTSYNEQFF
clone_size: .
v_call: TRBV19
j_call: TRBJ2-1
d_call: TRBD2

cdr3_nt: TGTGCCAGCAGGCAGAGGTCTTACGCAGATACGCAGTATTTT
cdr3_aa: CASRQRSYADTQYF
clone_size: .
v_call: TRBV7-2
j_call: TRBJ2-3
d_call: .

cdr3_nt: TGTGCCACTCAGGGACAGCGAGAAATTGAGCAGTATTTT
cdr3_aa: CATQGQREIEQYF
clone_size: .
v_call: TRBV11-2
j_call: TRBJ2-3
d_call: TRBD1

cdr3_nt: TGTGCCAGTAGTATAATTTTGGGGGGGACAGGGGGCCGGAATGAGCAGTTCTTC
cdr3_aa: CASSIILGGTGGRNEQFF
clone_size: .
v_call: TRBV19
j_call: TRBJ2-1
d_call: TRBD1

cdr3_nt: TGTGCCAGCGCAGTGCTTGGCCACGAGCAGTACTTC
cdr3_aa: CASAVLGHEQYF
clone_size: .
v_call: TRBV27
j_call: TRBJ2-7
d_call: .

cdr3_nt: TGTGCCAGCAGCCAACTAGGCGGGGGGGCCTACGAGCAGTACTTC
cdr3_aa: CASSQLGGGAYEQYF
clone_size: .
v_call: TRBV5-4
j_call: TRBJ2-7
d_call: TRBD2

cdr3_nt: TGTGCCATCAGCCATAGCGGACCCACAGATACGCAGTATTTT
cdr3_aa: CAISHSGPTDTQYF
clone_size: .
v_call: TRBV10-3
j_call: TRBJ2-3
d_call: .

cdr3_nt: TGTGCCACCAGGGGCATTCAACAGGGGCCAGGGGCCAACGTCCTGACTTTC
cdr3_aa: CATRGIQQGPGANVLTF
clone_size: .
v_call: TRBV15
j_call: TRBJ2-6
d_call: TRBD1

cdr3_nt: TGTGCCAGCAGTCAGGGGTCGGAGGAAAAACTGTTTTTT
cdr3_aa: CASSQGSEEKLFF
clone_size: .
v_call: TRBV28
j_call: TRBJ1-4
d_call: .

cdr3_nt: TGCGCCAGCAGCCAAGACGGGGGGAGTTTCAACACCGGGGAGCTGTTTTTT
cdr3_aa: CASSQDGGSFNTGELFF
clone_size: .
v_call: TRBV4-1
j_call: TRBJ2-2
d_call: TRBD2

cdr3_nt: TGTGCCAGCAGCTTAGGCCCTAGCGGAACGAACACCGGGGAGCTGTTTTTT
cdr3_aa: CASSLGPSGTNTGELFF
clone_size: .
v_call: TRBV13
j_call: TRBJ2-2
d_call: TRBD2

cdr3_nt: TGTGCCAGCAGTGAAGGGGCAGGGCTCAAGTATACGCAGTATTTT
cdr3_aa: CASSEGAGLKYTQYF
clone_size: .
v_call: TRBV6-1
j_call: TRBJ2-3
d_call: .

cdr3_nt: TGTGCCAGTAGTATACGACTAGCGGACTACAATGAGCAGTTCTTC
cdr3_aa: CASSIRLADYNEQFF
clone_size: .
v_call: TRBV19
j_call: TRBJ2-1
d_call: TRBD2

cdr3_nt: TGTGCCAGCAGCGCCGGGACAGGGGAAGGCTACGAGCAGTACTTC
cdr3_aa: CASSAGTGEGYEQYF
clone_size: many
v_call: TRBV11-3
j_call: TRBJ2-7
d_call: TRBD1

cdr3_nt: TGTGCCAGTAGCTTAGTGGGGACAGGGGCTAATGAAAAACTGTTTTTT
cdr3_aa: CASSLVGTGANEKLFF
clone_size: .
v_call: TRBV7-6
j_call: TRBJ1-4
d_call: TRBD1

cdr3_nt: TGTGCCAGTAGTAGCGGGACTAGCGGGAGGGCCGGCGGGGAGCTGTTTTTT
cdr3_aa: CASSSGTSGRAGGELFF
clone_size: .
v_call: TRBV19
j_call: TRBJ2-2
d_call: TRBD2

cdr3_nt: TGTGCCAGCAGCGCTGGGACTAGTTCATACGAGCAGTACTTC
cdr3_aa: CASSAGTSSYEQYF
clone_size: .
v_call: TRBV9
j_call: TRBJ2-7
d_call: TRBD2